The 14 T cell receptor beta chains below all came from one sample that was sequenced in a study of T-cell memory formation after mild COVID-19. TCRdb fed the 5' RACE reads into MiXCR, producing one record per CDR3 protein. The sample lists about 400,000 distinct CDR3 sequences; around 17% were seen once. The sequenced sample was PBMCs or a T cell subset sorted from them (not recorded which). Source of these receptors: a young man who had mild COVID-19 (a few samples of this study predate the infection). Cell type and time point are not known.

The chain recombines TRBV28 with TRBJ2-7; weak D call: TRBD1 (6 bases). V lost 4 bases and J 0 bases, leaving 10 bases between the germline ends. The CDR3 length is 14 residues. Germline values: CDR1 MDHEN, CDR2 SYDVKM. The CDR3 loop reads CASSWGPSSYEQYF. As DNA, the CDR3 is TGTGCCAGCAGTTGGGGGCCGAGCTCCTACGAGCAGTACTTC.

The sample holds many counts of this clonotype. This chain uses TRBV15 with TRBJ1-5; the D gene is possibly TRBD1 (6 bases). Germline CDR1 reads LNHNV; CDR2 reads YYDKDF (reference sequence). CDR3 size: 15 residues. Trimming took 0 bases from V and 7 from J, leaving 13 bases between them. The CDR3 nucleotides are TGTGCCACCAGCAGAGATATCACAGGGTACCAGCCCCAGCATTTT. Translated: CATSRDITGYQPQHF.

This chain uses TRBV7-9 with TRBJ2-7, with 8 bases identical to TRBD1. The CDR3 spans 15 residues. Germline V gives CDR1 SEHNR, CDR2 FQNEAQ (reference sequence). V trimming: 5 bases; J trimming: 5 bases; junction bases outside the gene matches: 11. The CDR3 region has the DNA TGTGCCAGCAGCCGACGGCGACAGGGGAGCCACGAGCAGTACTTC. Amino acid sequence: CASSRRRQGSHEQYF. The full variable domain, rest sourced from reference TRBV7-9 and TRBJ2-7, is DTGVSQNPRHKITKRGQNVTFRCDPISEHNRLYWYRQTLGQGPEFLTYFQNEAQLEKSRLLSDRFSAERPKGSFSTLEIQRTEQGDSAMYLCASSRRRQGSHEQYFGPGTRLTVT.

This chain uses TRBV7-2 with TRBJ2-2, with 16 bases identical to TRBD2. In germline, CDR1 is SGHTA, CDR2 FQGNSA. V was pared by 3 bases and J by 1 base, with 11 bases of the junction left unmatched. This CDR3 is 21 amino acids long. CDR3 bases: TGTGCCAGCAGCTTGGGACTAGCGGGGGGGCCAGAGGGATGGAACACCGGGGAGCTGTTTTTT. Translation gives CASSLGLAGGPEGWNTGELFF.

This clonotype was seen repeatedly, ten times or more. This sequence joins TRBV5-1 and TRBJ1-1, with TRBD1 identical over 7 bases. This CDR3 has 13 residues. Germline-derived CDR1 and CDR2 are SGHRS and YFSETQ. Losses at the gene ends were 4 bases for V and 5 bases for J; bases not matched to a gene: 5. The CDR3 protein is CASSQQGQTEAFF. CDR3 sequence (DNA): TGCGCCAGCAGCCAACAGGGGCAAACTGAAGCTTTCTTT. Based on the CDR3 plus reference TRBV5-1 and TRBJ1-1, the full variable domain is KAGVTQTPRYLIKTRGQQVTLSCSPISGHRSVSWYQQTPGQGLQFLFEYFSETQRNKGNFPGRFSGRQFSNSRSEMNVSTLELGDSALYLCASSQQGQTEAFFGQGTRLTVV.

The V call is TRBV19, the J call TRBJ2-5; 8 bases fit TRBD1. This CDR3 comprises 15 residues. Germline V CDR1 and CDR2: LNHDA, SQIVND (reference sequence). V lost 4 bases to trimming and J lost 1 base; unmatched junction nucleotides: 5. The CDR3 sequence: CASSSRTGPQETQYF. The CDR3 bases are TGTGCCAGTAGTAGTCGGACAGGGCCCCAAGAGACCCAGTACTTC.

Only a few counts were recorded for this clonotype. The V gene is TRBV12-3 or TRBV12-4, the J gene TRBJ2-2; D perhaps matches TRBD2 (5 bases). This CDR3 comprises 14 residues. V was pared by 6 bases and J by 1 base, with 9 bases between. The CDR3 DNA reads as TGTGCCAGCAGGACTCGGGGGAACACCGGGGAGCTGTTTTTT. Translation: CASRTRGNTGELFF.

This clonotype occurred a few times. The chain has TRBV7-9 and TRBJ2-1, with no clear D. V shed 1 base and J shed 9 bases, with 7 bases lying between them. The CDR3 sequence is 12 residues long. Germline CDR1 reads SEHNR; CDR2 reads FQNEAQ (reference sequence). CDR3 nucleotides: TGTGCCAGCAGCTTAGGGGTGCGTGAGCAGTTCTTC. Translation gives CASSLGVREQFF.

This clonotype was detected ten times or more. CDR3 sequence: CASGSGGSYNEQFF. The CDR3 DNA follows: TGTGCCAGCGGATCAGGGGGCTCCTACAATGAGCAGTTCTTC. The chain carries TRBV7-9 and TRBJ2-1; TRBD1 aligns across 7 bases. From germline, CDR1 is SEHNR and CDR2 FQNEAQ (reference sequence). The J segment lost 0 bases and the V segment lost 8 bases, leaving 4 bases of the junction unmatched. The CDR3 is 14 amino acids.

This clonotype showed up just a few times. Its ends do not fully match the called genes, so a read error is possible. This rearrangement joins TRBV5-4 to TRBJ2-1; possibly TRBD2 for D (5 bases). Germline V lookup: CDR1 SGHNT, CDR2 YYREEE (reference sequence). The CDR3 totals 12 residues. DNA for the CDR3: TGTGCCAGCAGCGAAAGAGCGGCCGAGCCGTTCTTC. Protein sequence: CASSERAAEPFF.

V and J are TRBV20-1 and TRBJ2-1; 8 nucleotides align to TRBD2. The germline V gene encodes CDR1 DFQATT and CDR2 SNEGSKA (reference sequence). The V segment lost 3 bases and the J segment 9 bases; nucleotides outside the gene matches: 10. This CDR3 comprises 14 residues. CDR3 amino acids: CSARSGGAGSEQFF. For the CDR3, the DNA is TGCAGTGCTAGGTCGGGGGGGGCCGGAAGTGAGCAGTTCTTC.

The chain is built from TRBV12-3 or TRBV12-4 and TRBJ1-5; D not certain. Trimming shortened V by 5 bases and J by 10 bases, and 15 bases separated the two germline ends. This CDR3 region has 13 residues. In DNA, the CDR3 is TGTGCCAGCAGTCCAAGGGCCGAACTCCCCCAGCATTTT. It specifies CASSPRAELPQHF.

This clonotype was observed at least ten times. The CDR3 coding sequence is TGTGCCAGCAGCCCGTGGACAGCTACCTACGAGCAGTACTTC. Residues: CASSPWTATYEQYF. The chain carries TRBV7-9 and TRBJ2-7, with D perhaps matching TRBD1 (6 bases). This CDR3 contains 14 residues. V was trimmed by 5 bases and J by 2 bases, leaving 13 bases between them. Germline V gene lookup returns CDR1 SEHNR and CDR2 FQNEAQ (reference sequence).

The chain employs TRBV5-1 and TRBJ2-1; 15 bases agree with TRBD2. J lost 0 bases, V lost 4 bases, and 11 bases had no gene match. Per the germline V gene, CDR1 is SGHRS and CDR2 is YFSETQ. The CDR3 is made up of 20 amino acids. CDR3 sequence: CASSLIPGLAGGSSYNEQFF. CDR3 bases: TGCGCCAGCAGCCTGATTCCGGGACTAGCGGGGGGTAGCTCCTACAATGAGCAGTTCTTC. The full variable domain, with the rest looked up from reference TRBV5-1 and TRBJ2-1, is KAGVTQTPRYLIKTRGQQVTLSCSPISGHRSVSWYQQTPGQGLQFLFEYFSETQRNKGNFPGRFSGRQFSNSRSEMNVSTLELGDSALYLCASSLIPGLAGGSSYNEQFFGPGTRLTVL.